Presented here are 17 T cell receptor beta chains from one specimen sequenced in a study of cytomegalovirus exposure and HLA in healthy donors. The study ran its PCR with 60 Vbeta and 13 Jbeta primers. Sequencing used immunoSEQ multiplex PCR; TCRdb keeps in-frame clones, though not all of them. The sample has around 150,000 clones; around 83% are singletons. The source material was PBMCs. Source of these receptors: a middle-aged man in good health and CMV-seropositive.

J is TRBJ1-6 and V is TRBV9, with a possible D match to TRBD1 (6 bases). The ends were cut back, 3 bases at V and 3 bases at J, with 10 bases in the middle. Per the germline V gene, CDR1 is SGDLS and CDR2 is YYNGEE. The CDR3 is made up of 15 amino acids. CDR3 in DNA: TGTGCCAGCAGCGGGGACACGTTCTATAATTCACCCCTCCACTTT. It yields the protein CASSGDTFYNSPLHF.

This clone was detected once. J is TRBJ2-2 and V is TRBV28, with 13 bases identical to TRBD2. V dropped 3 bases and J dropped 5; count of bases not matched to a gene: 9. CDR1 and CDR2 from the germline V gene are MDHEN and SYDVKM. The CDR3 contains 18 residues. As DNA, the CDR3 is TGTGCCAGCAGTTTGGGTCGGACTAGCGGGAGAGGGACCGGGGAGCTGTTTTTT. It is translated as CASSLGRTSGRGTGELFF.

CDR3 DNA: TGTGCCTGGGAGACAGGGCCTGAAGCTTTCTTT. As protein: CAWETGPEAFF. The V gene is TRBV30, the J gene TRBJ1-1, with 7 bases fitting TRBD1. CDR3 length: 11 residues. CDR1 and CDR2 from the germline V gene are GTSNPN and SVGIG (reference sequence). After removal of 5 bases from V and 6 bases from J, the junction contained 3 bases not matched to a gene.

The chain links TRBV2 to TRBJ2-3; 11 bases line up with TRBD2. The CDR3 extends over 15 amino acids. CDR1 and CDR2 (germline): SNHLY, FYNNEI. With V trimmed by 5 bases and J by 0 bases, 1 base remained unmatched. CDR3 bases: TGTGCCAGCAGTCGACTAGCGGGGAGCACAGATACGCAGTATTTT. As protein: CASSRLAGSTDTQYF.

This clone appeared once. The gene calls are TRBV5-1 and TRBJ2-2, with 10 positions matching TRBD1. Trimming cost V 5 bases and J 5 bases; bases outside gene matches: 6. This CDR3 is 15 amino acids long. Germline loops: CDR1 SGHRS, CDR2 YFSETQ. The DNA of the CDR3 is TGCGCCAGCAGACCTGGACAGGGGGGAACCGGGGAGCTGTTTTTT. Translating it yields CASRPGQGGTGELFF.

The chain joins TRBV9 to TRBJ2-7; tentative D call: TRBD1 (5 bases). There are 16 residues in the CDR3. Germline V gene sequence: CDR1 SGDLS, CDR2 YYNGEE. Trimming took off 0 bases at V and 3 bases at J, with 16 bases between the two ends. The CDR3 reads CASSVVPDRDFYEQYF. The CDR3 nucleotides are TGTGCCAGCAGCGTAGTCCCAGACAGAGACTTCTACGAGCAGTACTTC.

This CDR3 reads CASSPGLRGSTYEQYF. CDR3 DNA sequence: TGTGCCAGCAGTCCCGGGCTGCGGGGGTCCACCTACGAGCAGTACTTC. The V gene is TRBV28, the J gene TRBJ2-7; 7 positions agree with TRBD2. This CDR3 is built from 16 residues. Germline V CDR1 and CDR2: MDHEN, SYDVKM. The V segment lost 5 bases and the J segment 2 bases; nucleotides outside the gene matches: 12.

V usage is TRBV4-3 and J usage is TRBJ1-1; possibly TRBD1 for D (5 bases). Trimming removed 4 bases from V and 7 bases from J, with 16 bases in between. CDR1 LGHNA and CDR2 YSLEER come from the germline V gene. CDR3 length: 14 amino acids. DNA for the CDR3: TGCGCCAGCAGCCTAGATCTGACAGAGTTTGAAGCTTTCTTT. Its translation: CASSLDLTEFEAFF.

This sequence joins TRBV9 and TRBJ2-7, with 12 bases identical to TRBD2. V lost 0 bases, J lost 5 bases, and 6 bases stayed unmatched. Germline-derived CDR1 and CDR2 are SGDLS and YYNGEE. The CDR3 totals 16 residues. This chain's CDR3 is CASSVGLAGGPHEQYF. CDR3 sequence (DNA): TGTGCCAGCAGCGTAGGCCTAGCGGGAGGGCCCCACGAGCAGTACTTC.

This chain joins TRBV29-1 and TRBJ2-7, with 8 bases fitting TRBD1. The CDR3 loop spans 15 amino acids. The germline gives CDR1 SQVTM, CDR2 ANQGSEA. V lost 3 bases to trimming and J lost 0 bases; unmatched junction nucleotides: 7. CDR3 region: CSVEVRTGSSYEQYF. CDR3 bases: TGCAGCGTTGAGGTTAGGACAGGGAGCTCCTACGAGCAGTACTTC.

The chain carries TRBV7-9 and TRBJ2-2, with D perhaps matching TRBD1 (6 bases). The germline gives CDR1 SEHNR, CDR2 FQNEAQ (reference sequence). V was clipped by 3 bases and J by 7 bases, with 21 bases between them. The CDR3 extends over 17 amino acids. The CDR3 DNA is TGTGCCAGCAGCTTTACACCAACAGGGCCCCACTTCGGGGAGCTGTTTTTT. As protein: CASSFTPTGPHFGELFF.

Notes on this clone: The same CDR3 is also encoded by other DNA sequences in this sample. CDR3 region: CASSLYGGQFVVSPLHF. CDR3 coding DNA: TGTGCCAGCAGTTTATACGGGGGACAGTTTGTTGTATCACCCCTCCACTTT. This chain connects TRBV27 to TRBJ1-6; 7 positions match TRBD1. CDR3 length: 17 residues. V lost 1 base and J lost 10; bases outside the gene matches: 13. Germline loops: CDR1 MNHEY, CDR2 SMNVEV (reference sequence).

This clone was detected only once. The chain joins TRBV5-1 to TRBJ2-4; TRBD2 matches 8 bases. The V gene's germline CDR1 is SGHRS and CDR2 YFSETQ. This CDR3 region has 15 residues. The V and J ends lost 4 bases and 15 bases, in that order; junction bases with no gene match: 18. CDR3 in DNA: TGCGCCAGCAGCGAAAGGGAAAGCGGGGGTGGTTTGTGGTACTTC. Translated, it gives CASSERESGGGLWYF.

The chain uses TRBV2 and TRBJ1-5; D ambiguous. CDR1 and CDR2 from the germline V gene are SNHLY and FYNNEI. V was clipped by 4 bases and J by 0 bases, with 13 bases between them. The CDR3 length is 16 residues. CDR3 coding DNA: TGTGCCAGCAGTGTAGTAGAGAGGGATAGCAATCAGCCCCAGCATTTT. Amino acids: CASSVVERDSNQPQHF.

The chain couples TRBV9 to TRBJ2-3; 7 positions match TRBD1. The CDR3 totals 15 residues. After removal of 0 bases from V and 6 bases from J, the junction contained 7 bases not matched to a gene. From germline, CDR1 is SGDLS and CDR2 YYNGEE. The CDR3: CASSVGQGEGDTQYF. Written as DNA, the CDR3 is TGTGCCAGCAGCGTAGGTCAGGGGGAAGGGGATACGCAGTATTTT.

The chain is built from TRBV5-8 and TRBJ2-1; possible D gene TRBD1, 5 bases. Germline V lookup: CDR1 SGHTS, CDR2 YDEGEE. Trimming left V 0 bases short and J 8 bases short, with 18 bases between. This CDR3 region has 16 residues. The CDR3: CASSLGRASGFDEQFF. The CDR3 nucleotides read TGTGCCAGCAGCTTGGGCAGGGCGTCCGGTTTCGATGAGCAGTTCTTC.

The rearrangement joins TRBV7-9 to TRBJ1-1, with no clear D. Germline V lookup: CDR1 SEHNR, CDR2 FQNEAQ (reference sequence). The CDR3 totals 14 residues. Deletions cut 2 bases from V and 3 bases from J, with 10 bases between. Written as DNA, the CDR3 is TGTGCCAGCAGCTTAATGGGCCCAGACACTGAAGCTTTCTTT. Protein: CASSLMGPDTEAFF.